Below, 27 T cell receptor beta chains from the same sample are listed, as sequenced in a study of blood T cell repertoires in COVID-19. Method: immunoSEQ multiplex PCR; TCRdb's copy keeps in-frame clones and lacks some. Here the sample spans 100,000 to 150,000 clones, roughly nine tenths being singletons. What was sequenced was peripheral blood. The receptors originated from a man aged 50-59 years with active COVID-19.

This rearrangement joins TRBV6-5 to TRBJ1-6; 9 bases are shared with TRBD1. The CDR3 runs to 15 residues. The germline CDR1 and CDR2 sequences are MNHEY and SVGAGI. Trimming cost V 3 bases and J 11 bases; bases outside gene matches: 8. For the CDR3, the DNA is TGTGCCAGCAGTTATATGGGACAGGGCCGAACACCCCTCCACTTT. It is translated as CASSYMGQGRTPLHF.

This clone was observed a single time. The rearrangement uses TRBV6-6 and TRBJ1-5, with 7 bases that match TRBD1. V lost 7 bases and J lost 4; bases outside the gene matches: 4. The germline V gene has CDR1 MNHNY and CDR2 SVGAGI (reference sequence). This CDR3 spans 13 amino acids. CDR3: CASKTGANQPQHF. The CDR3 region has the DNA TGTGCCAGCAAAACAGGGGCTAATCAGCCCCAGCATTTT.

This clone was counted ten times or more. The CDR3 here is CASSWSKGAFSQPQHF. CDR3 sequence (DNA): TGTGCCAGCAGCTGGTCGAAGGGGGCGTTTTCTCAGCCCCAGCATTTT. V is TRBV7-9 and J is TRBJ1-5; 7 bases map to TRBD1. V was pared by 4 bases and J by 6 bases, with 12 bases of the junction left unmatched. The CDR3 is 16 amino acids. Germline CDR1 SEHNR, CDR2 FQNEAQ (reference sequence).

The rearrangement uses TRBV19 and TRBJ1-5; no reliable D call. In germline, CDR1 is LNHDA, CDR2 SQIVND (reference sequence). The CDR3 sequence is 16 residues long. V was trimmed by 6 bases and J by 1 base, leaving 16 bases between them. CDR3 sequence (DNA): TGTGCCAGTAGCCGAATCCCCCGCGGGAGCAATCAGCCCCAGCATTTT. Amino acids: CASSRIPRGSNQPQHF.

V and J are TRBV7-2 and TRBJ2-3, with TRBD2 matching over 7 bases. Germline loops: CDR1 SGHTA, CDR2 FQGNSA. J gave up 5 bases and V 2 bases, and 10 bases lay outside the gene matches. The CDR3 is 16 residues long. The CDR3 DNA follows: TGTGCCAGCAGCTTACGAGCGGGAAACGCTGGAGATACGCAGTATTTT. Its translation: CASSLRAGNAGDTQYF.

The chain links TRBV5-1 to TRBJ1-4; 10 bases agree with TRBD1. J was trimmed by 8 bases and V by 4 bases; bases with no gene match: 11. Germline CDR1 SGHRS, CDR2 YFSETQ. The CDR3 consists of 16 residues. The CDR3 reads CASSRHSTGGKEKLFF. In DNA form, the CDR3 reads TGCGCCAGCAGCCGACATTCGACAGGGGGCAAGGAAAAACTGTTTTTT.

The chain carries TRBV15 and TRBJ1-5, with 7 bases fitting TRBD1. The germline CDR1 and CDR2 sequences are LNHNV and YYDKDF (reference sequence). The CDR3 consists of 15 residues. J lost 3 bases, V lost 4 bases, and 6 bases had no gene match. The CDR3 loop reads CATSTHGTVNQPQHF. CDR3 DNA sequence: TGTGCCACCAGCACGCATGGGACAGTCAATCAGCCCCAGCATTTT.

This chain connects TRBV19 to TRBJ2-2; 9 bases fit TRBD1. The V segment lost 4 bases and the J segment 6 bases; nucleotides outside the gene matches: 3. Germline CDR1 reads LNHDA; CDR2 reads SQIVND (reference sequence). The CDR3 is 14 amino acids. The chain's CDR3 is CASSRTGAPGELFF. DNA for the CDR3: TGTGCCAGTAGTAGGACAGGGGCCCCCGGGGAGCTGTTTTTT.

The CDR3 sequence: CASSDLAGTIYF. The CDR3 region has the DNA TGCGCCAGCAGTGACCTGGCGGGAACCATATATTTT. The rearrangement links TRBV10-2 to TRBJ1-3, with unresolved D. The germline V and J ends were trimmed by 3 bases and 10 bases, with 10 bases remaining between them. This CDR3 is 12 amino acids long. The germline V gene encodes CDR1 WSHSY and CDR2 SAAADI.

In the case of this clone: This same CDR3 is encoded by further DNA sequences in the sample. This chain connects TRBV4-1 to TRBJ2-2; D unresolved. The CDR3 totals 16 residues. Germline CDR1 is MGHRA and CDR2 is YSYEKL. V shed 1 base and J shed 1 base, with 10 bases lying between them. The CDR3 loop is CASSQVLSGNTGELFF. The CDR3 DNA reads as TGCGCCAGCAGCCAAGTATTATCAGGGAACACCGGGGAGCTGTTTTTT.

This sequence joins TRBV6-6 and TRBJ1-2; TRBD1 is a possible D gene (6 bases). The CDR3 runs 14 residues. The germline V gene encodes CDR1 MNHNY and CDR2 SVGAGI (reference sequence). Trimming removed 6 bases at V and 4 bases at J, with 15 bases between. In nucleotides, the CDR3 is TGTGCCAGCAGAAGGGACATCGGGATCTATGGCTACACCTTC. It specifies CASRRDIGIYGYTF.

The chain joins TRBV3-1 (or the pseudogene TRBV3-2) to TRBJ2-2; 9 bases align to TRBD2. The ends lost 0 bases at V and 8 bases at J; junction bases unmatched: 4. The CDR3 runs 15 residues. In germline, CDR1 is LGHDT, CDR2 YNNKEL (reference sequence). Here the CDR3 reads CASSQDLAGLGELFF. The CDR3 bases are TGTGCCAGCAGCCAAGATCTAGCGGGGTTAGGGGAGCTGTTTTTT.

This chain uses TRBV10-3 with TRBJ1-5; D is uncertain. Germline CDR1 is ENHRY and CDR2 is SYGVKD. V was clipped by 0 bases and J by 3 bases, with 9 bases between them. CDR3 length: 15 residues. CDR3 DNA: TGTGCCATCAGTGAGTCGGTACAGAACAATCAGCCCCAGCATTTT. Its protein product is CAISESVQNNQPQHF.

The V call is TRBV2, the J call TRBJ1-5; possibly TRBD1 for D (6 bases). Germline CDR1 SNHLY, CDR2 FYNNEI. Trimming removed 5 bases from V and 3 bases from J, with 14 bases in between. The CDR3 is 15 amino acids. CDR3 in amino acids: CASSPTTGFNQPQHF. The CDR3, as DNA: TGTGCCAGCAGTCCCACGACAGGCTTCAATCAGCCCCAGCATTTT.

The rearrangement links TRBV7-9 to TRBJ1-2; no clear D. This CDR3 contains 12 residues. V lost 0 bases and J 12 bases, leaving 11 bases between the germline ends. Germline CDR1 and CDR2: SEHNR and FQNEAQ (reference sequence). The chain's CDR3 is CASSLATNENTF. In nucleotides, the CDR3 is TGTGCCAGCAGCTTAGCGACTAATGAGAACACCTTC.

The genes are TRBV11-3 and TRBJ2-1; 7 bases are shared with TRBD1. Trimming removed 6 bases from V and 3 bases from J; junction bases left unmatched: 5. There are 14 residues in the CDR3. The germline gives CDR1 SGHNT, CDR2 YENEEA. CDR3 sequence: CASRGTEYYNEQFF. Here the CDR3 DNA reads TGTGCCAGCAGGGGGACAGAGTACTACAATGAGCAGTTCTTC. The variable domain in full, completed from reference TRBV11-3 and TRBJ2-1, reads EAGVVQSPRYKIIEKKQPVAFWCNPISGHNTLYWYLQNLGQGPELLIRYENEEAVDDSQLPKDRFSAERLKGVDSTLKIQPAELGDSAVYLCASRGTEYYNEQFFGPGTRLTVL.

This chain links TRBV7-8 with TRBJ2-1, with 12 bases lining up with TRBD2. Germline V gene sequence: CDR1 SGHVS, CDR2 FQNEAQ. CDR3 length: 15 amino acids. After removal of 7 bases from V and 9 bases from J, the junction contained 10 bases not matched to a gene. DNA for the CDR3: TGTGCCAGCATCCAACTAGCGGGAGGTGCGGTTGAGCAGTTCTTC. Its translation is CASIQLAGGAVEQFF.

The chain uses TRBV19 and TRBJ2-7; 8 bases map to TRBD2. After removal of 5 bases from V and 3 bases from J, the junction contained 9 bases not matched to a gene. This CDR3 comprises 15 residues. Germline CDR1 reads LNHDA; CDR2 reads SQIVND (reference sequence). CDR3 in amino acids: CASSWGTSLNYEQYF. CDR3 DNA: TGTGCCAGTAGTTGGGGGACTAGTTTAAACTACGAGCAGTACTTC.

The chain links TRBV6-6 to TRBJ2-3, with 14 nucleotides matching TRBD2. CDR1 MNHNY and CDR2 SVGAGI come from the germline V gene (reference sequence). The CDR3 length is 18 residues. V dropped 5 bases and J dropped 3; count of bases not matched to a gene: 10. CDR3 bases: TGTGCCAGCAGTCGTTACTCCGGGACTAGCGGGGGTACAGATACGCAGTATTTT. Translated: CASSRYSGTSGGTDTQYF.

The chain links TRBV2 to TRBJ2-5, with 9 bases matching TRBD1. The CDR3 contains 15 residues. V lost 3 bases, J lost 3 bases, and 5 bases stayed unmatched. Germline V gene sequence: CDR1 SNHLY, CDR2 FYNNEI. In DNA, the CDR3 is TGTGCCAGCAGTGACCCCGGGACAGGGAAAGAGACCCAGTACTTC. As protein: CASSDPGTGKETQYF. The full variable domain, with the rest looked up from reference TRBV2 and TRBJ2-5, is EPEVTQTPSHQVTQMGQEVILRCVPISNHLYFYWYRQILGQKVEFLVSFYNNEISEKSEIFDDQFSVERPDGSNFTLKIRSTKLEDSAMYFCASSDPGTGKETQYFGPGTRLLVL.

The rearrangement links TRBV7-3 to TRBJ2-3; a possible D gene is TRBD2 (6 bases). V lost 4 bases, J lost 5 bases, and 10 bases lay in between. In germline, CDR1 is SGHTA, CDR2 FQGTGA. CDR3 length: 13 residues. DNA of the CDR3: TGTGCCAGCAGCTCCGGAGGGGAAGATACGCAGTATTTT. Protein product: CASSSGGEDTQYF. The whole variable domain, remainder taken from reference TRBV7-3 and TRBJ2-3, is GAGVSQTPSNKVTEKGKYVELRCDPISGHTALYWYRQSLGQGPEFLIYFQGTGAADDSGLPNDRFFAVRPEGSVSTLKIQRTERGDSAVYLCASSSGGEDTQYFGPGTRLTVL.

This chain uses TRBV5-6 with TRBJ1-6; 9 bases line up with TRBD1. Germline trimming cut 4 bases from V and 7 bases from J; bases unmatched to any gene: 9. CDR1 and CDR2 (germline): SGHDT, YYEEEE. CDR3 length: 16 amino acids. The CDR3 DNA sequence: TGTGCCAGCAGCAAGGACAGGGGAGCGGACAATTCACCCCTCCACTTT. As protein: CASSKDRGADNSPLHF.

The chain is built from TRBV11-3 and TRBJ2-1; D is possibly TRBD1 (5 bases). This CDR3 is 15 amino acids long. Trimming removed 4 bases from V and 5 bases from J, with 15 bases in between. Germline CDR1 reads SGHNT; CDR2 reads YENEEA. The chain's CDR3 is CASSSGPQGDNEQFF. The CDR3 DNA sequence: TGTGCCAGCAGCTCCGGGCCCCAGGGCGACAATGAGCAGTTCTTC.

This rearrangement joins TRBV6-6 to TRBJ2-5; 8 bases are shared with TRBD1. This CDR3 has 14 amino acids. V trimming: 5 bases; J trimming: 5 bases; junction bases outside the gene matches: 7. CDR1 is MNHNY and CDR2 is SVGAGI in the germline V gene (reference sequence). CDR3 in amino acids: CASSQDRVKETQYF. The CDR3 region has the DNA TGTGCCAGCAGTCAGGACAGGGTGAAGGAGACCCAGTACTTC.

This clone was counted once. The chain joins TRBV5-1 to TRBJ1-2, with 8 nucleotides matching TRBD1. J lost 2 bases, V lost 0 bases, and 6 bases had no gene match. The CDR3 extends over 16 amino acids. CDR1 and CDR2 (germline): SGHRS, YFSETQ. As DNA, the CDR3 is TGCGCCAGCAGCTTGGAGGGCAGGGGGCCGAACTATGGCTACACCTTC. Residues: CASSLEGRGPNYGYTF. Combining the CDR3 with reference TRBV5-1 and TRBJ1-2 gives the whole variable domain KAGVTQTPRYLIKTRGQQVTLSCSPISGHRSVSWYQQTPGQGLQFLFEYFSETQRNKGNFPGRFSGRQFSNSRSEMNVSTLELGDSALYLCASSLEGRGPNYGYTFGSGTRLTVV.

This CDR3 is CAERTGGWKGQPQHF. DNA of the CDR3: TGTGCCGAAAGGACAGGCGGGTGGAAGGGTCAGCCCCAGCATTTT. The V and J genes are TRBV19 and TRBJ1-5; 7 nucleotides match TRBD1. V shed 11 bases, J shed 6 bases, and the junction held 16 bases outside the gene matches. The germline V gene has CDR1 LNHDA and CDR2 SQIVND (reference sequence). The CDR3 is made up of 15 amino acids.

The chain combines TRBV21-1 with TRBJ2-5; the table's TRBD2 call for D was not verified on the DNA. TRBV21-1 is described as a pseudogene. This CDR3 is 12 amino acids long. The CDR3 protein is CASSKVVETQYF. As DNA, the CDR3 is TGTGCCAGCAGCAAAGTAGTGGAGACCCAGTACTTC.